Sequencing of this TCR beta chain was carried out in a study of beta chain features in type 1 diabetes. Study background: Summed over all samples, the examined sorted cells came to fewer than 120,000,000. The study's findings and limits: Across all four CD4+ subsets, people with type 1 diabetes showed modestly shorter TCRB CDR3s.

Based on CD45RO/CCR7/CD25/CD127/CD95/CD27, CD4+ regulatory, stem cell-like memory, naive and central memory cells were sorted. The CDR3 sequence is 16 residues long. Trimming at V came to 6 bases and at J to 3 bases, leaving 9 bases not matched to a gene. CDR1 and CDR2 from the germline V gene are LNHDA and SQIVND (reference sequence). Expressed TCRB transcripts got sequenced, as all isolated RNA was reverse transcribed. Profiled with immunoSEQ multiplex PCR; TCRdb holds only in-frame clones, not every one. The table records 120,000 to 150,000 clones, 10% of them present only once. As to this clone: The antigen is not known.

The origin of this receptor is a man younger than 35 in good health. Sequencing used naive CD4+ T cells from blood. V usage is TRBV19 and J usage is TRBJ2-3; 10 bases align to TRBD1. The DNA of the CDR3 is TGTGCCAGTAGCGGTGGACAGGGGGTGTGGACAGATACGCAGTATTTT. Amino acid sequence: CASSGGQGVWTDTQYF.